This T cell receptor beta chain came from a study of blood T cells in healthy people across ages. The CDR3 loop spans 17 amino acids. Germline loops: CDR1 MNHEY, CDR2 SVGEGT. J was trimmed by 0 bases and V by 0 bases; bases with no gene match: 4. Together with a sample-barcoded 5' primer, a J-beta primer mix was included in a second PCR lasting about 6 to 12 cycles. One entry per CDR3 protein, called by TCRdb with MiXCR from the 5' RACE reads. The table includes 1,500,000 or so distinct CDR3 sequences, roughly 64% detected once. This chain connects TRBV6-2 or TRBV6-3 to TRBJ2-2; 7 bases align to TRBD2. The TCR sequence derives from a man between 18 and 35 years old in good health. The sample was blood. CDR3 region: CASSYSKRGANTGELFF. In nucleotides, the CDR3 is TGTGCCAGCAGTTACTCGAAGCGGGGCGCGAACACCGGGGAGCTGTTTTTT.